These 18 T cell receptor beta chains came from one sample sequenced in a study of T cells of healthy individuals. TCRdb reprocessed the 5' RACE reads via MiXCR and lists one record per CDR3 protein. This sample has approximately 89,000 distinct CDR3 sequences, with 5% found just once. The receptors stem from a female donor in good health.

The J gene is TRBJ1-2, the V gene TRBV12-5, with D possibly TRBD1 on 5 matching bases. Trimming left V 0 bases short and J 3 bases short, with 11 bases between. The length of the CDR3 is 15 residues. CDR1 LGHNT and CDR2 FRNRAP come from the germline V gene. The CDR3 protein is CASGLVRGVDYGYTF. The CDR3, as DNA: TGTGCTAGTGGTTTGGTAAGGGGCGTGGACTATGGCTACACCTTC.

This clonotype came up a few times. CDR3 DNA sequence: TGTGCCAGCTCCGGGACTAGCGCAACAGATACGCAGTATTTT. Protein product: CASSGTSATDTQYF. The chain recombines TRBV6-2 or TRBV6-3 with TRBJ2-3, with 10 bases matching TRBD2. The CDR3 consists of 14 residues. Germline V gene data show CDR1 as MNHEY and CDR2 as SVGEGT. The trim removed 8 bases at V and 3 bases at J, leaving 5 bases unmatched.

This clonotype was found a few times. This chain joins TRBV5-6 and TRBJ2-6; TRBD1 matches at 9 bases. Trimming removed 0 bases from V and 0 bases from J; junction bases left unmatched: 4. This CDR3 comprises 18 residues. Germline CDR1 is SGHDT and CDR2 is YYEEEE. The CDR3 bases are TGTGCCAGCAGCTTGGACAGGGGGCTTCGCTCTGGGGCCAACGTCCTGACTTTC. Translated: CASSLDRGLRSGANVLTF. Based on the CDR3 plus reference TRBV5-6 and TRBJ2-6, the full variable domain is DAGVTQSPTHLIKTRGQQVTLRCSPKSGHDTVSWYQQALGQGPQFIFQYYEEEERQRGNFPDRFSGHQFPNYSSELNVNALLLGDSALYLCASSLDRGLRSGANVLTFGAGSRLTVL.

This clonotype was detected many times. J is TRBJ1-1 and V is TRBV13; D is perhaps TRBD1 (6 bases). The V and J ends lost 5 bases and 5 bases respectively, with 24 bases between them. This CDR3 has 17 residues. Germline V CDR1 and CDR2: PRHDT, FYEKMQ (reference sequence). CDR3 protein: CASSTTDGQLKNTEAFF. DNA of the CDR3: TGTGCCAGCAGCACCACGGACGGACAGTTGAAGAATACTGAAGCTTTCTTT.

This clonotype was detected many times. V gene TRBV7-2 combines with J gene TRBJ2-3; D may be TRBD2 (5 bases). The CDR3 is made up of 14 amino acids. Trimming pared 3 bases from V and 10 bases from J, leaving 17 bases between. Germline CDR1 and CDR2: SGHTA and FQGNSA. CDR3 DNA sequence: TGTGCCAGCAGCTTCTCTCACGTGGAGGAATCGCAGTATTTT. It codes for CASSFSHVEESQYF.

This clonotype was recorded at least ten times. The chain is built from TRBV20-1 and TRBJ2-5, with D tentatively TRBD1 or TRBD2 (5 bases each). Trimming stripped 6 bases from V and 5 bases from J, with 19 bases between. The germline V gene encodes CDR1 DFQATT and CDR2 SNEGSKA (reference sequence). This CDR3 has 14 residues. The CDR3 region is CSAKNKGTPETQYF. DNA for the CDR3: TGCAGTGCCAAAAACAAAGGGACCCCGGAGACCCAGTACTTC.

This clonotype was counted only a few times. CDR3 in DNA: TGTGCCAGCAGTTTATCCACTAGCGAGGGGTTCTTC. It encodes CASSLSTSEGFF. The gene calls are TRBV28 and TRBJ2-1, with TRBD2 identical over 7 bases. The germline gives CDR1 MDHEN, CDR2 SYDVKM. Trimming cost V 1 base and J 15 bases; bases outside gene matches: 6. The CDR3 has 12 residues. Full variable domain (missing parts from reference TRBV28 and TRBJ2-1): DVKVTQSSRYLVKRTGEKVFLECVQDMDHENMFWYRQDPGLGLRLIYFSYDVKMKEKGDIPEGYSVSREKKERFSLILESASTNQTSMYLCASSLSTSEGFFGPGTRLTVL.

This clonotype showed up many times. V gene TRBV7-9 combines with J gene TRBJ1-3; D unresolved. V dropped 6 bases and J dropped 2 bases, with 20 bases sitting between them. The CDR3 contains 17 residues. Germline-derived CDR1 and CDR2 are SEHNR and FQNEAQ (reference sequence). The CDR3 nucleotides are TGTGCCAGCAGTGGAAACCTAGGCAGGTTCGCTGGAAACACCATATATTTT. Its translation is CASSGNLGRFAGNTIYF. The whole variable domain, remainder taken from reference TRBV7-9 and TRBJ1-3, is DTGVSQNPRHKITKRGQNVTFRCDPISEHNRLYWYRQTLGQGPEFLTYFQNEAQLEKSRLLSDRFSAERPKGSFSTLEIQRTEQGDSAMYLCASSGNLGRFAGNTIYFGEGSWLTVV.

This clonotype was counted many times. J is TRBJ2-3 and V is TRBV7-2, with 13 bases lining up with TRBD2. This CDR3 spans 18 amino acids. The germline gives CDR1 SGHTA, CDR2 FQGNSA. V lost 6 bases to trimming and J lost 6 bases; unmatched junction nucleotides: 15. The CDR3 region has the DNA TGTGCCAGCAGGGAAACCGGGACTAGCGGGGCCCTCCGGGATACGCAGTATTTT. Amino acids: CASRETGTSGALRDTQYF.

The J gene is TRBJ1-2, the V gene TRBV7-2; a weak D match, TRBD1 (5 bases). V lost 3 bases and J lost 8, with 22 bases in between. The CDR3 has 16 residues. CDR1 and CDR2 (germline): SGHTA, FQGNSA. The CDR3, as DNA: TGTGCCAGCAGCTTTGGTAGACGGGGCTGGGCGGAGGGCTACACCTTC. Translation gives CASSFGRRGWAEGYTF. The whole variable domain, remainder taken from reference TRBV7-2 and TRBJ1-2, is GAGVSQSPSNKVTEKGKDVELRCDPISGHTALYWYRQSLGQGLEFLIYFQGNSAPDKSGLPSDRFSAERTGGSVSTLTIQRTQQEDSAVYLCASSFGRRGWAEGYTFGSGTRLTVV.

This clonotype has more than one count but fewer than ten. The rearrangement joins TRBV25-1 to TRBJ2-3, with TRBD1 matching 7 bases. Germline-derived CDR1 and CDR2 are MGHDK and SYGVNS. There are 15 residues in the CDR3. Germline trimming cut 3 bases from V and 1 base from J; bases unmatched to any gene: 4. CDR3 protein: CASSEGQLGTDTQYF. Written as DNA, the CDR3 is TGTGCCAGCAGTGAGGGACAGCTCGGCACAGATACGCAGTATTTT.

The sample holds many counts of this clonotype. This rearrangement joins TRBV3-1 to TRBJ2-1, with 10 nucleotides matching TRBD1. Germline assignment: CDR1 LGHDT and CDR2 YNNKEL (reference sequence). Unmatched junction bases numbered 5, after V lost 7 bases and J lost 5 bases. The CDR3 consists of 14 residues. CDR3 in amino acids: CASTLTGGHNEQFF. CDR3 in DNA: TGTGCCAGCACCCTGACAGGGGGCCACAATGAGCAGTTCTTC.

The chain has TRBV20-1 and TRBJ2-1, with D hard to call. Trimming cost V 3 bases and J 3 bases, with 18 bases left between them. The V gene's germline CDR1 is DFQATT and CDR2 SNEGSKA (reference sequence). The CDR3 runs to 16 residues. In nucleotides, the CDR3 is TGCAGTGCTAGCCCCAGGATAACGGGTTACTACAATGAGCAGTTCTTC. Encoded protein: CSASPRITGYYNEQFF.

The chain links TRBV29-1 to TRBJ2-7; D gene uncertain. V lost 2 bases and J 1 base, leaving 12 bases between the germline ends. This CDR3 is 14 amino acids long. The germline CDR1 and CDR2 sequences are SQVTM and ANQGSEA. CDR3 in amino acids: CSVETGPPSYEQYF. Written as DNA, the CDR3 is TGCAGCGTTGAAACCGGTCCTCCTTCCTACGAGCAGTACTTC.

A few counts support this clonotype. The chain uses TRBV12-3 or TRBV12-4 and TRBJ1-1; D call uncertain. The V gene lost 2 bases and the J gene lost 3 bases, with 7 bases spanning the gap. The CDR3 is made up of 13 amino acids. This CDR3 is CASSLIWDTEAFF. The CDR3 coding sequence is TGTGCCAGCAGTTTAATTTGGGACACTGAAGCTTTCTTT.

This clonotype has ten or more counts. The chain is built from TRBV29-1 and TRBJ1-1; D not certain. This CDR3 has 12 residues. The V and J ends lost 2 bases and 6 bases respectively, with 10 bases between them. The germline gives CDR1 SQVTM, CDR2 ANQGSEA. The CDR3 region is CSVELLRAEAFF. The CDR3 DNA is TGCAGCGTTGAACTTCTTCGGGCTGAAGCTTTCTTT.

There are a few counts of this clonotype. The rearrangement uses TRBV27 and TRBJ2-3; 7 nucleotides match TRBD2. J was trimmed by 6 bases and V by 6 bases; bases with no gene match: 18. This CDR3 is 17 amino acids long. The germline V gene encodes CDR1 MNHEY and CDR2 SMNVEV (reference sequence). CDR3 nucleotides: TGTGCCAGCAGCCCCTCCCCCTTGGCGGGAGTAAGGGATACGCAGTATTTT. This translates into CASSPSPLAGVRDTQYF.

This clonotype was counted ten times or more. The gene calls are TRBV28 and TRBJ1-2, with no clear D. This CDR3 is built from 12 residues. The V gene lost 1 base and the J gene lost 5 bases, with 5 bases spanning the gap. Germline CDR1 MDHEN, CDR2 SYDVKM. The chain's CDR3 is CASSLFLYGYTF. The CDR3 nucleotides are TGTGCCAGCAGTTTATTCCTATATGGCTACACCTTC.